This TCR beta chain stems from a study of T-cell memory formation after mild COVID-19. TCRdb reanalysed the 5' RACE reads using MiXCR and keeps one entry per CDR3 protein. Of 110,000 to 150,000 distinct CDR3 sequences listed, more than 13% are singletons. Study-wide findings and caveats: Later expanders leaned CD4+, whereas day 15 to 85 contracting clones were balanced CD4/CD8.

This clonotype was counted a few times. Antigen unknown. The receptor was derived from an adult woman who had mild COVID-19 (a few samples of this study predate the infection). Cell type and time point are not known. The sample taken for sequencing was PBMCs or a T cell subset sorted from them (not recorded which).

Written as DNA, the CDR3 is TGTGCCAGCAGTCCTACCACTGGTTGGGTGAACACTGAAGCTTTCTTT. It translates to CASSPTTGWVNTEAFF. V is TRBV6-5 and J is TRBJ1-1; D gene uncertain. V was shortened by 5 bases and J by 0 bases, with 16 bases between the two germline ends. The CDR3 is 16 residues long. CDR1 and CDR2 (germline): MNHEY, SVGAGI.